This T cell receptor beta chain came from a study of shared clonotypes between healthy human individuals. Whole-study context: The donor group consisted of two women and three men, aged 18 to 49. Study-level results: Richness estimates generally favored naive over memory subsets. Researchers sampled blood only, noting tissue repertoires likely differ.

Concerning this clone itself: Antigen specificity is unknown.

In the original analysis: Quality scores were absent from the junction-only immunoSEQ sequences, so filtering differed. TCRdb's table, derived via immunoSEQ multiplex PCR, lists solely in-frame clones and lacks some. The D gene and trimming were derived from the DNA, and the V and J assignments and clone size from that table. The table includes around 1.4 million clones, approximately 98.5% detected once. Deletions cut 2 bases from V and 2 bases from J, with 7 bases between. The CDR3 totals 13 residues. CDR1 is MDHEN and CDR2 is SYDVKM in the germline V gene. The source is a man aged 25-45 years in good health. Sequenced input: naive CD4+ T cells sorted from blood. Subset meaning: CD45RA+ positively selected. This chain links TRBV28 with TRBJ2-7, with D possibly matching TRBD1 (5 bases). CDR3 in amino acids: CASSLKGTYEQYF. CDR3 sequence (DNA): TGTGCCAGCAGTTTAAAGGGGACCTACGAGCAGTACTTC.